The clone carrying this TCR beta chain was observed a handful of times. The sample originates from a study of T-cell reconstitution after alpha-beta-depleted transplantation in children. For TCRbeta, the library was prepared with unique molecular identifiers. TCRdb re-derived calls from the PCR reads in MiXCR, one entry per CDR3 protein. The sample includes 420,000 or so distinct CDR3 sequences, roughly a tenth of them seen just once. The CDR3 runs 16 residues. The germline CDR1 and CDR2 sequences are MGHRA and YSYEKL. V trimming: 0 bases; J trimming: 4 bases; junction bases outside the gene matches: 8.

The sequence was obtained from a human donor who donated a stem cell graft to a child with acute myeloid leukemia. The chain recombines TRBV4-1 with TRBJ2-5; 7 nucleotides align to TRBD1. Sample: PBMCs from the stem cell graft donor, taken from the stem cell graft. The CDR3 region has the DNA TGCGCCAGCAGCCAAGAATATCCGGGACAGACAGAGACCCAGTACTTC. Its translation: CASSQEYPGQTETQYF.